This T cell receptor beta chain comes out of a study of blood T cell repertoires in COVID-19. In the original analysis: Amplified reference gene primers provided the basis for estimating nucleated cell counts. Clones were read by immunoSEQ multiplex PCR, and TCRdb kept only the in-frame ones, dropping some. Clone size and the V and J calls come from that table; the DNA yielded D and trimming. The table shows 20,000 to 25,000 clones, with 89% occurring only once. The V segment lost 6 bases and the J segment 5 bases; nucleotides outside the gene matches: 10. CDR3 length: 14 residues. CDR1 and CDR2 from the germline V gene are SGHRS and YFSETQ.

This receptor was obtained from a woman aged 70-85 years with active COVID-19. This chain joins TRBV5-1 and TRBJ1-1; 7 bases are a match to TRBD1. Material for sequencing was peripheral blood. The CDR3 protein is CASTLDRVGTEAFF. CDR3 in DNA: TGCGCCAGCACTTTAGACAGGGTGGGGACTGAAGCTTTCTTT.